This T cell receptor (beta chain) was identified during a study of graft-versus-host responses after intestinal transplantation. Details on this clone: Antigen: not known.

The data were produced by immunoSEQ multiplex PCR, yet TCRdb's version contains in-frame clones alone and is incomplete. The table lists more than 100,000 clones, approximately 95% of them singletons, with around 3.3% in the top ten. Here the sequenced sample was unstimulated CD8+ T cells sorted from spleen or lymph node cells, taken before intestinal transplant. The TCR comes from a human donor who received an intestinal transplant.

The CDR3 protein is CASDGSGRAGGYEQYF. The CDR3 DNA reads as TGTGCCAGCGATGGTAGCGGGAGGGCCGGGGGATACGAGCAGTACTTC. This chain connects TRBV27 to TRBJ2-7; 11 bases align to TRBD2. Per the germline V gene, CDR1 is MNHEY and CDR2 is SMNVEV (reference sequence). The CDR3 is 16 residues long. Trimming took 8 bases from V and 4 from J; bases not matched to a gene: 13.